These 23 T cell receptor beta chains came from one sample sequenced in a study of PD-1 blockade in classical Hodgkin lymphoma. Relapse after autologous stem cell transplantation occurred in every patient, and brentuximab vedotin exposure varied. The repertoire was sequenced with immunoSEQ multiplex PCR; TCRdb's copy has only in-frame clones and lacks some. The table includes roughly 62,000 clones, 88% detected once. The sequenced sample was peripheral blood mononuclear cells (PBMCs), obtained at baseline. Every receptor here comes from a human donor with classical Hodgkin lymphoma.

V usage is TRBV18 and J usage is TRBJ2-7; D possibly corresponds to TRBD2 (6 bases). Trimming took 3 bases from V and 7 from J, leaving 16 bases between them. The CDR3 has 14 amino acids. Germline CDR1 and CDR2: KGHSH and LQKENI. CDR3 region: CASSPNLGGREQYF. The CDR3 DNA reads as TGTGCCAGCTCACCTAACCTAGGAGGGCGTGAGCAGTACTTC.

The chain joins TRBV7-2 to TRBJ2-7, with D unresolved. The germline CDR1 and CDR2 sequences are SGHTA and FQGNSA. V was cut by 0 bases and J by 2 bases, with 5 bases left in between. This CDR3 is 13 amino acids long. The CDR3 loop reads CASSLAWTYEQYF. The CDR3 DNA reads TGTGCCAGCAGCTTAGCTTGGACCTACGAGCAGTACTTC. The full variable domain, rest sourced from reference TRBV7-2 and TRBJ2-7, is GAGVSQSPSNKVTEKGKDVELRCDPISGHTALYWYRQSLGQGLEFLIYFQGNSAPDKSGLPSDRFSAERTGGSVSTLTIQRTQQEDSAVYLCASSLAWTYEQYFGPGTRLTVT.

The rearrangement links TRBV15 to TRBJ1-4, with unresolved D. Germline CDR1 and CDR2: LNHNV and YYDKDF (reference sequence). V was pared by 1 base and J by 8 bases, with 11 bases between. This CDR3 spans 14 amino acids. CDR3 residues: CATSRGIAEEKLFF. The DNA for the CDR3 is TGTGCCACCAGCAGAGGAATAGCGGAGGAAAAACTGTTTTTT.

The chain links TRBV9 to TRBJ2-1, with D uncertain. This CDR3 is built from 12 residues. Trimming took off 4 bases at V and 7 bases at J, with 9 bases between the two ends. Germline values: CDR1 SGDLS, CDR2 YYNGEE. CDR3 coding DNA: TGTGCCAGCAGCCAAGCCGGTAATGAGCAGTTCTTC. Translation gives CASSQAGNEQFF.

V and J are TRBV6-6 and TRBJ2-5; TRBD2 is a possible D gene (6 bases). Germline lookup yields CDR1 MNHNY and CDR2 SVGAGI (reference sequence). CDR3 length equals 14 residues. V gave up 6 bases and J gave up 2 bases, with 13 bases separating them. CDR3 sequence: CASRDYSLQETQYF. The CDR3 DNA is TGTGCCAGCAGGGACTACTCGTTGCAAGAGACCCAGTACTTC.

This sequence joins TRBV6-5 and TRBJ2-5; 8 positions agree with TRBD1. The CDR3 runs 15 residues. Germline V gene lookup returns CDR1 MNHEY and CDR2 SVGAGI. Trimming at V came to 5 bases and at J to 7 bases, leaving 12 bases not matched to a gene. The CDR3 loop is CASSHPQGASGTQYF. CDR3 nucleotide sequence: TGTGCCAGCAGTCACCCGCAGGGGGCTTCGGGGACCCAGTACTTC.

The table lists this clone with a few counts. In nucleotides, the CDR3 is TGTGCCAGCAGTGAAGTCGGCAGGGTAAACTATGGCTACACCTTC. It encodes CASSEVGRVNYGYTF. V usage is TRBV2 and J usage is TRBJ1-2; maybe TRBD1 (5 bases). From germline, CDR1 is SNHLY and CDR2 FYNNEI. V shed 1 base and J shed 2 bases, with 11 bases lying between them. This CDR3 region has 15 residues.

The rearrangement joins TRBV23-1 to TRBJ2-7; no clear D gene. TRBV23-1 is an open reading frame whose function is uncertain. V gave up 4 bases and J gave up 6 bases, with 13 bases separating them. CDR3 length: 13 residues. The CDR3 sequence is CASSPWTACEQYF. DNA for the CDR3: TGCGCCAGCAGTCCCTGGACGGCCTGCGAGCAGTACTTC.

This clone was seen just once. This chain joins TRBV4-1 and TRBJ2-7, with D tentatively TRBD2 (5 bases). With 4 bases removed from V and 3 bases from J, the gap between germline ends came to 10 bases. The CDR3 runs to 13 residues. Germline V lookup: CDR1 MGHRA, CDR2 YSYEKL. The DNA for the CDR3 is TGCGCCAGCAGCCTCGGACGGGACTACGAGCAGTACTTC. Translating it yields CASSLGRDYEQYF.

The rearrangement joins TRBV7-6 to TRBJ2-3; D may be TRBD2 (7 bases). The CDR3 is 14 amino acids. Germline-derived CDR1 and CDR2 are SGHVS and FNYEAQ. V was pared by 3 bases and J by 5 bases, with 12 bases between. CDR3 amino acids: CASSFGGPRDTQYF. The DNA for the CDR3 is TGTGCCAGCAGCTTCGGGGGGCCTCGAGATACGCAGTATTTT. Supplemented by reference TRBV7-6 and TRBJ2-3, the full variable domain reads GAGVSQSPRYKVTKRGQDVALRCDPISGHVSLYWYRQALGQGPEFLTYFNYEAQQDKSGLPNDRFSAERPEGSISTLTIQRTEQRDSAMYRCASSFGGPRDTQYFGPGTRLTVL.

This chain uses TRBV18 with TRBJ2-5; D might be TRBD1 (5 bases). Germline assignment: CDR1 KGHSH and CDR2 LQKENI. Trimming removed 6 bases at V and 1 base at J, with 12 bases between. CDR3 length: 14 residues. CDR3 sequence reads: CASSRTQTQETQYF. CDR3 in DNA: TGTGCCAGCTCCAGGACACAGACCCAAGAGACCCAGTACTTC.

The CDR3 DNA reads as TGTGCCAGCAGCGCGACTAGCGGGGAGACAGATACGCAGTATTTT. Translated, it gives CASSATSGETDTQYF. The gene calls are TRBV7-2 and TRBJ2-3, with 11 positions matching TRBD2. The length of the CDR3 is 15 residues. V shed 5 bases and J 3 bases; nucleotides not matched to a gene: 4. Germline CDR1 is SGHTA and CDR2 is FQGNSA.

This clone was detected a few times. V gene TRBV4-3 combines with J gene TRBJ1-5; D is possibly TRBD1 (6 bases). Germline V gene lookup returns CDR1 LGHNA and CDR2 YSLEER. The V gene lost 6 bases and the J gene lost 1 base, with 13 bases spanning the gap. This CDR3 spans 15 amino acids. The CDR3, as DNA: TGCGCCAGCAGGTTGGACAGTACGAGCAATCAGCCCCAGCATTTT. It specifies CASRLDSTSNQPQHF.

V gene TRBV9 combines with J gene TRBJ1-3; 9 bases line up with TRBD1. There are 17 residues in the CDR3. Losses at the gene ends were 3 bases for V and 4 bases for J; bases not matched to a gene: 11. Per the germline V gene, CDR1 is SGDLS and CDR2 is YYNGEE. The CDR3 here is CASSGRPLGQGGNTIYF. DNA for the CDR3: TGTGCCAGCAGCGGACGACCCCTGGGACAGGGAGGAAACACCATATATTTT.

V gene TRBV28 combines with J gene TRBJ1-2; the D gene is possibly TRBD1 (5 bases). The CDR3 loop spans 16 amino acids. V was shortened by 5 bases and J by 3 bases, with 19 bases between the two germline ends. Germline V gene lookup returns CDR1 MDHEN and CDR2 SYDVKM. CDR3 residues: CASSGSWAGNYYGYTF. The CDR3 coding sequence is TGTGCCAGCAGTGGATCATGGGCAGGGAACTACTATGGCTACACCTTC.

The V call is TRBV13, the J call TRBJ1-2; TRBD1 is a possible D gene (5 bases). Germline assignment: CDR1 PRHDT and CDR2 FYEKMQ (reference sequence). The CDR3 extends over 17 amino acids. V shed 1 base and J shed 8 bases, with 23 bases lying between them. The CDR3 sequence: CASSLELGGTAVGGYTF. Written as DNA, the CDR3 is TGTGCCAGCAGCTTAGAGTTGGGGGGGACCGCCGTGGGAGGCTACACCTTC.

The rearrangement joins TRBV7-3 to TRBJ1-5, with D possibly matching TRBD1 (6 bases). This CDR3 has 18 residues. The germline V and J ends were trimmed by 2 bases and 2 bases, with 19 bases remaining between them. The germline V gene encodes CDR1 SGHTA and CDR2 FQGTGA. CDR3 DNA sequence: TGTGCCAGCAGCTTACTGGGGGCCTTTTGGTACGGCAATCAGCCCCAGCATTTT. Its protein is CASSLLGAFWYGNQPQHF.

The chain has TRBV7-8 and TRBJ2-3; D gene unclear. The germline V gene has CDR1 SGHVS and CDR2 FQNEAQ. The CDR3 runs to 15 residues. Trimming pared 0 bases from V and 0 bases from J, leaving 7 bases between. In DNA form, the CDR3 reads TGTGCCAGCAGCTTAGCGACGGAAAGCACAGATACGCAGTATTTT. Residues: CASSLATESTDTQYF.

The chain joins TRBV7-9 to TRBJ2-1; 7 bases line up with TRBD1. V trimming: 1 base; J trimming: 4 bases; junction bases outside the gene matches: 7. CDR1 is SEHNR, CDR2 FQNEAQ, per germline (reference sequence). The CDR3 contains 16 residues. CDR3 sequence: CASSLGLGQLYNEQFF. CDR3 DNA sequence: TGTGCCAGCAGCTTAGGTCTGGGACAGCTGTACAATGAGCAGTTCTTC.

The chain couples TRBV5-5 to TRBJ1-4; D gene unclear. With 1 base removed from V and 6 bases from J, the gap between germline ends came to 13 bases. This CDR3 spans 15 amino acids. The germline V gene encodes CDR1 SGHKS and CDR2 YYEKEE (reference sequence). The CDR3 DNA reads as TGTGCCAGCAGCTTGATGCTGGGTCCGGATGAAAAACTGTTTTTT. Translation gives CASSLMLGPDEKLFF.

This rearrangement joins TRBV6-4 to TRBJ1-2; TRBD1 might be the D (6 bases). Per the germline V gene, CDR1 is MRHNA and CDR2 is SNTAGT. The CDR3 runs 15 residues. V was clipped by 3 bases and J by 4 bases, with 15 bases between them. This chain's CDR3 is CASSEGPGEGYGYTF. The CDR3 bases are TGTGCCAGCAGTGAAGGGCCAGGGGAGGGCTATGGCTACACCTTC.

The chain employs TRBV7-9 and TRBJ2-7; D is ambiguous. CDR1 is SEHNR and CDR2 is FQNEAQ in the germline V gene (reference sequence). This CDR3 has 13 residues. V lost 1 base and J 5 bases, leaving 9 bases between the germline ends. The CDR3, as DNA: TGTGCCAGCAGCTTAGTTCCACCCCACGAGCAGTACTTC. Protein: CASSLVPPHEQYF. The full variable domain, rest sourced from reference TRBV7-9 and TRBJ2-7, is DTGVSQNPRHKITKRGQNVTFRCDPISEHNRLYWYRQTLGQGPEFLTYFQNEAQLEKSRLLSDRFSAERPKGSFSTLEIQRTEQGDSAMYLCASSLVPPHEQYFGPGTRLTVT.

The genes are TRBV6-6 and TRBJ2-1, with D tentatively TRBD2 (6 bases). This CDR3 is built from 15 residues. V was cut by 0 bases and J by 6 bases, with 12 bases left in between. Germline CDR1 MNHNY, CDR2 SVGAGI (reference sequence). CDR3 nucleotides: TGTGCCAGCAGTTACTCACCGGGGGTCGCCAATGAGCAGTTCTTC. This sequence encodes CASSYSPGVANEQFF.